The 6 T cell receptor beta chains reported below all come from one sample, sequenced in a study of Graves' ophthalmopathy and Graves' hyperthyroidism. Amplified material comprised TCR beta CDR3 regions derived from RNA transcripts. A first-round RT-PCR used HTBI primers, followed by a second-round multiplex PCR. TCRdb itself ran the multiplex PCR reads through MiXCR, one entry per CDR3 protein. The sample has 400,000 or so distinct CDR3 sequences, approximately 18% seen once. The material sequenced was peripheral blood. Every receptor here comes from an adult woman with stable Graves' hyperthyroidism.

This clonotype has ten or more counts. J is TRBJ2-5 and V is TRBV15, with a tentative D call TRBD2 (6 bases). CDR1 LNHNV and CDR2 YYDKDF come from the germline V gene (reference sequence). The CDR3 extends over 14 amino acids. Trimming took off 1 base at V and 1 base at J, with 7 bases between the two ends. Here the CDR3 DNA reads TGTGCCACCAGCAGAGCGGGGGTCCAAGAGACCCAGTACTTC. It specifies CATSRAGVQETQYF.

This clonotype was found a few times. The chain employs TRBV5-5 and TRBJ2-2; perhaps D is TRBD1 or TRBD2 (7 bases each). The germline V gene has CDR1 SGHKS and CDR2 YYEKEE (reference sequence). Trimming stripped 3 bases from V and 3 bases from J, with 15 bases between. The CDR3 length is 16 residues. CDR3 residues: CASSWVTGRDTGELFF. The DNA for the CDR3 is TGTGCCAGCAGCTGGGTGACAGGGAGGGACACCGGGGAGCTGTTTTTT.

This chain joins TRBV12-3 or TRBV12-4 and TRBJ1-2, with 9 bases lining up with TRBD1. The CDR3 is made up of 16 amino acids. V shed 6 bases and J 7 bases; nucleotides not matched to a gene: 15. The CDR3 here is CASSQRNTGGAFGYTF. CDR3 sequence (DNA): TGTGCCAGCAGCCAAAGAAACACAGGGGGCGCGTTTGGCTACACCTTC.

This chain links TRBV6-1 with TRBJ2-7; 10 positions match TRBD1. V dropped 6 bases and J dropped 5; count of bases not matched to a gene: 13. The CDR3 covers 16 residues. Germline lookup yields CDR1 MNHNS and CDR2 SASEGT. Written as DNA, the CDR3 is TGTGCCAGCAGACCCGGGACAGGGGCCAGGTTGGACGAGCAGTACTTC. Translation gives CASRPGTGARLDEQYF.

The table lists this clonotype with many counts. The chain recombines TRBV12-3 or TRBV12-4 with TRBJ1-2; D not resolved. Trimming left V 7 bases short and J 4 bases short, with 13 bases between. The CDR3 contains 13 residues. The CDR3 nucleotides are TGTGCCAGCAACCCCGGGGAGAGCTATGGCTACACCTTC. As protein: CASNPGESYGYTF.

The genes are TRBV10-3 and TRBJ2-7; 7 nucleotides align to TRBD1. Germline values: CDR1 ENHRY, CDR2 SYGVKD. The CDR3 has 14 residues. Unmatched junction bases numbered 12, after V lost 10 bases and J lost 3 bases. Written as DNA, the CDR3 is TGTGCCACCCGTACAGGGGTAGGGGGCTACGAGCAGTACTTC. It encodes CATRTGVGGYEQYF.